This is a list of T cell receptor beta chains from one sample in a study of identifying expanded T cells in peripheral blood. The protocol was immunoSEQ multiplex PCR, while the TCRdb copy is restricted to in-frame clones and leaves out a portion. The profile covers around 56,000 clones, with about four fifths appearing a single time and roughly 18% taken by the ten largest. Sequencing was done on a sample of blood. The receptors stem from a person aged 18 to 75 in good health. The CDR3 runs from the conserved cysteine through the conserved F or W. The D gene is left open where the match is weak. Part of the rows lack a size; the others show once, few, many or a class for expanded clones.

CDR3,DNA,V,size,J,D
CASSLVELGEQYF,TGCGCCAGCAGCTTGGTGGAACTGGGGGAGCAGTACTTC,TRBV5-1,NA,TRBJ2-7,NA
CASSPQGEATEAFF,TGTGCCAGCAGCCCACAGGGGGAGGCCACTGAAGCTTTCTTT,TRBV7-9,NA,TRBJ1-1,TRBD1
CSVQNAPDTQYF,TGCAGCGTCCAAAACGCACCAGATACGCAGTATTTT,TRBV29-1,NA,TRBJ2-3,NA
CASSVEGTSGDEQFF,TGTGCCAGCAGCGTAGAAGGGACTAGCGGCGATGAGCAGTTCTTC,TRBV9,few,TRBJ2-1,TRBD2
CASSLAPSSGAASEQFF,TGTGCCAGCAGCTTAGCGCCGAGTAGCGGGGCCGCCAGTGAGCAGTTCTTC,TRBV7-2,NA,TRBJ2-1,TRBD2
CASRRDRGGYGYTF,TGTGCCAGTAGACGGGACAGGGGAGGATATGGCTACACCTTC,TRBV19,few,TRBJ1-2,TRBD1
CASMVSGTNEQFF,TGTGCCAGCATGGTTAGCGGCACCAATGAGCAGTTCTTC,TRBV2,NA,TRBJ2-1,NA
CASSDPRVGQGRETQYF,TGTGCCAGCAGCGATCCCCGGGTTGGGCAGGGGCGAGAGACCCAGTACTTC,TRBV9,NA,TRBJ2-5,NA
CASSPDSYSGNTIYF,TGCGCCAGCAGCCCGGACAGTTACTCTGGAAACACCATATATTTT,TRBV5-1,NA,TRBJ1-3,NA
CASSYTGIYNEQFF,TGTGCCAGCAGTTATACCGGGATCTACAATGAGCAGTTCTTC,TRBV11-3,NA,TRBJ2-1,NA
CASSAAGTETTGELFF,TGTGCCAGCAGTGCGGCCGGGACTGAAACCACCGGGGAGCTGTTTTTT,TRBV6-6,once,TRBJ2-2,NA
CASSSLTRQETQYF,TGTGCCAGCAGCTCCCTTACTAGACAAGAGACCCAGTACTTC,TRBV7-2,NA,TRBJ2-5,NA
CASSLGGGPRADTQYF,TGTGCCAGCAGCTTGGGGGGTGGGCCCCGAGCAGATACGCAGTATTTT,TRBV5-8,NA,TRBJ2-3,NA
CASSVDPGGELFF,TGTGCCAGCAGCGTCGACCCGGGGGGGGAGCTGTTTTTT,TRBV6-1,NA,TRBJ2-2,NA
CASSSPTSQAYEQYF,TGTGCCAGCAGTTCCCCGACTAGTCAGGCCTACGAGCAGTACTTC,TRBV28,NA,TRBJ2-7,NA
CARLSHGGILETQYF,TGTGCCCGCCTATCTCACGGGGGAATATTGGAGACCCAGTACTTC,TRBV30,NA,TRBJ2-5,NA
CASRSTGTEAFF,TGTGCCAGCAGGTCGACGGGCACTGAAGCTTTCTTT,TRBV27,NA,TRBJ1-1,NA
CASSQLAGGGEQFF,TGTGCCAGCAGCCAACTAGCGGGGGGCGGTGAGCAGTTCTTC,TRBV6-1,NA,TRBJ2-1,TRBD2
CAISESYRGATEAFF,TGTGCCATCAGTGAGTCCTACAGGGGTGCGACTGAAGCTTTCTTT,TRBV10-3,NA,TRBJ1-1,TRBD1
CASSTPETQYF,TGTGCCAGTAGTACCCCTGAGACCCAGTACTTC,TRBV19,few,TRBJ2-5,NA
CASSSNRVQETQYF,TGTGCCAGCAGCTCGAACCGGGTTCAGGAGACCCAGTACTTC,TRBV7-7,NA,TRBJ2-5,NA
CASSQDSGPSYEQYF,TGCGCCAGCAGCCAAGATTCCGGCCCCTCCTACGAGCAGTACTTC,TRBV4-3,once,TRBJ2-7,NA
CASSRQGGETQYF,TGTGCCAGCAGCAGACAGGGTGGGGAGACCCAGTACTTC,TRBV7-9,NA,TRBJ2-5,TRBD1
CASSLGDRGLGVF,TGTGCCAGCAGCTTGGGGGACCGGGGCCTGGGAGTCTTC,TRBV7-9,NA,TRBJ2-1,NA
CASGTSGASTDTQYF,TGCGCCAGCGGTACTAGCGGGGCTAGCACAGATACGCAGTATTTT,TRBV5-1,once,TRBJ2-3,TRBD2
CASSPTGQDSYEQYF,TGTGCCAGCTCACCAACGGGACAGGACTCCTACGAGCAGTACTTC,TRBV18,NA,TRBJ2-7,TRBD1
CSARPQVGYTF,TGCAGTGCTAGACCACAGGTTGGCTACACCTTC,TRBV20-1,few,TRBJ1-2,NA
CASTKSSTPGPADEKLFF,TGTGCCAGCACCAAATCTTCAACGCCCGGCCCGGCCGATGAAAAACTGTTTTTT,TRBV11-2,NA,TRBJ1-4,NA
CASSYVGSNQPQHF,TGTGCCAGCAGTTATGTCGGTAGCAATCAGCCCCAGCATTTT,TRBV6-5,NA,TRBJ1-5,NA
CSVLLRTAAYGYTF,TGCAGCGTGCTCCTCCGGACGGCGGCCTATGGCTACACCTTC,TRBV29-1,few,TRBJ1-2,NA
CASSLGGTGVNEQFF,TGTGCCAGCAGCTTAGGCGGGACAGGGGTCAATGAGCAGTTCTTC,TRBV7-8,NA,TRBJ2-1,TRBD1
CASSLDGGDRGGGYTF,TGTGCCAGCAGCCTCGATGGGGGCGACAGAGGCGGAGGCTACACCTTC,TRBV4-2,NA,TRBJ1-2,NA
CASSSGTSGIQETQYF,TGTGCCAGCAGCTCCGGGACTAGCGGCATTCAAGAGACCCAGTACTTC,TRBV11-2,NA,TRBJ2-5,TRBD2
CASSLSLTNTGELFF,TGTGCCAGCAGCTTATCTCTAACGAACACCGGGGAGCTGTTTTTT,TRBV7-6,NA,TRBJ2-2,NA
CASSLTGHGNTGELFF,TGTGCCAGCTCTCTCACGGGACATGGAAACACCGGGGAGCTGTTTTTT,TRBV18,NA,TRBJ2-2,NA
CASKSRDRAANTEAFF,TGTGCCAGTAAATCCCGGGACAGGGCGGCGAACACTGAAGCTTTCTTT,TRBV7-8,NA,TRBJ1-1,TRBD1
CASSFAGASKNIQYF,TGTGCCAGCAGCTTCGCCGGGGCAAGCAAAAACATTCAGTACTTC,TRBV11-2,NA,TRBJ2-4,NA
CASSYSVSREQYF,TGTGCCAGCAGTTATTCCGTATCTAGGGAGCAGTACTTC,TRBV6-5,NA,TRBJ2-7,NA
CASSPQTGVQPQHF,TGTGCCAGCTCACCACAGACAGGGGTCCAGCCCCAGCATTTT,TRBV18,NA,TRBJ1-5,TRBD1
CASTDHLRLGGTGELFF,TGTGCCAGTACCGACCATCTTCGTCTGGGGGGCACCGGGGAGCTGTTTTTT,TRBV19,NA,TRBJ2-2,NA
CASSREWTYEQYF,TGTGCCAGTAGCCGGGAGTGGACATACGAGCAGTACTTC,TRBV19,NA,TRBJ2-7,NA
CASRPHCSYEQYF,TGCGCCAGCAGGCCACACTGCTCCTACGAGCAGTACTTC,TRBV10-1,NA,TRBJ2-7,NA
CASSPQPPGAGNTIYF,TGTGCCAGCAGCCCCCAGCCGCCGGGCGCTGGAAACACCATATATTTT,TRBV9,NA,TRBJ1-3,NA
CASSVDSNTEAFF,TGTGCCAGCAGCGTAGACAGCAACACTGAAGCTTTCTTT,TRBV9,NA,TRBJ1-1,NA
CASSLVTGEAFF,TGTGCCAGCAGCTTAGTTACGGGAGAAGCTTTCTTT,TRBV7-2,NA,TRBJ1-1,NA
CAWVTGPYGYTF,TGTGCCTGGGTTACAGGGCCCTATGGCTACACCTTC,TRBV30,NA,TRBJ1-2,NA
CASSVTGTGGAGYTF,TGTGCCAGCAGCGTCACCGGGACAGGGGGCGCGGGCTACACCTTC,TRBV9,NA,TRBJ1-2,TRBD1
CASSSGSAIGYTF,TGTGCCAGCAGCTCCGGTAGTGCCATTGGCTACACCTTC,TRBV5-5,NA,TRBJ1-2,NA
CASSRRLAEIQETQYF,TGTGCCAGTAGTCGTAGACTAGCGGAAATCCAAGAGACCCAGTACTTC,TRBV19,NA,TRBJ2-5,TRBD2
CASSPGTSGRNEQFF,TGTGCCAGCAGCCCCGGGACTAGCGGGAGGAATGAGCAGTTCTTC,TRBV11-2,NA,TRBJ2-1,TRBD2
CAWSVLDSGNTIYF,TGTGCCTGGAGTGTACTAGATTCGGGGAACACCATATATTTT,TRBV30,NA,TRBJ1-3,NA
CASSLGPGVNTEAFF,TGTGCCAGCAGCTTAGGTCCAGGGGTGAACACTGAAGCTTTCTTT,TRBV7-2,NA,TRBJ1-1,NA
CAWKGGSGAQYF,TGTGCCTGGAAGGGCGGGAGTGGAGCGCAGTATTTT,TRBV30,NA,TRBJ2-3,TRBD2
CASSLRRGGQGEQFF,TGCGCCAGCAGCTTGCGGCGGGGGGGCCAAGGTGAGCAGTTCTTC,TRBV5-1,NA,TRBJ2-1,TRBD2
CASSLASRADTQYF,TGTGCCAGCAGCTTGGCATCCCGGGCGGATACGCAGTATTTT,TRBV5-6,NA,TRBJ2-3,NA
CASSRQTNTGELFF,TGTGCCAGCTCACGTCAAACGAACACCGGGGAGCTGTTTTTT,TRBV18,NA,TRBJ2-2,NA
CASSQAQPERQWGRHYGYTF,TGTGCCAGCAGCCAAGCCCAACCCGAGCGCCAATGGGGGAGGCACTATGGCTACACCTTC,TRBV4-2,NA,TRBJ1-2,NA
CASSPRLAGGMGTDTQYF,TGTGCCAGCAGCCCGAGACTAGCGGGGGGAATGGGCACAGATACGCAGTATTTT,TRBV5-4,NA,TRBJ2-3,TRBD2
CASSYQLEQKTQYF,TGTGCCAGCAGTTACCAGCTAGAACAGAAGACCCAGTACTTC,TRBV6-5,once,TRBJ2-5,NA